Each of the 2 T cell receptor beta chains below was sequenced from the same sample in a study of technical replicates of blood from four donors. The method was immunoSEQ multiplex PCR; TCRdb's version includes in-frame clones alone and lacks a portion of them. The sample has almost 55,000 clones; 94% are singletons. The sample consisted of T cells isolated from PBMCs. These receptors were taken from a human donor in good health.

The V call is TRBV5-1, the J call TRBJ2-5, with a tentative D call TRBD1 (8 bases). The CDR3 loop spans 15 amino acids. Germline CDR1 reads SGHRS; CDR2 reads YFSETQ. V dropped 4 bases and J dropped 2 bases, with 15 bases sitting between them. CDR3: CASSVGQGGQETQYF. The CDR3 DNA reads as TGCGCCAGCAGCGTAGGACAGGGAGGGCAAGAGACCCAGTACTTC.

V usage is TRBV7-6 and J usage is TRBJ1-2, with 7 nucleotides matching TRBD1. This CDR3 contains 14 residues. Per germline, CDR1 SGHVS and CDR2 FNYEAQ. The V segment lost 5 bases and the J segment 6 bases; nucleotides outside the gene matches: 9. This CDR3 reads CASSPREGGDGYTF. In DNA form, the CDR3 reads TGTGCCAGCAGCCCGAGAGAAGGGGGCGATGGCTACACCTTC.